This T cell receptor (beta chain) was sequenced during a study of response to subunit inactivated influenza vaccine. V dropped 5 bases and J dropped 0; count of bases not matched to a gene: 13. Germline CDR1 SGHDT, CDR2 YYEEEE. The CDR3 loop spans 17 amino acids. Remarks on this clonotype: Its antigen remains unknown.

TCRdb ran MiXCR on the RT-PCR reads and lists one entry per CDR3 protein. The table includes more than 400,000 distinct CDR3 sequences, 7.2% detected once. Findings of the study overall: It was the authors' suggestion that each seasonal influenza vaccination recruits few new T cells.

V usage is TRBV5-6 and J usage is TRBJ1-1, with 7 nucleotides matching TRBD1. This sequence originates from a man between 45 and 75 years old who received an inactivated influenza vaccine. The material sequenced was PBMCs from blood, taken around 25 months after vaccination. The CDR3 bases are TGTGCCAGCAGGGCTGGACAGGTGGGTTTTTTGAACACTGAAGCTTTCTTT. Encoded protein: CASRAGQVGFLNTEAFF.